The entry below describes one T cell receptor (beta chain). Germline loops: CDR1 SGHTA, CDR2 FQGNSA. J was trimmed by 0 bases and V by 6 bases; bases with no gene match: 4. CDR3 length equals 14 residues. This sample was included in a study of Ad26.COV2.S vaccination and SARS-CoV-2 variants. Treatment indicated: around 19 received Ad26.COV2.S at low or high dose, single or two shots; five or six received placebo; per-sample allocation not given. Samples analyzed were those drawn on day 63 after the first vaccine or placebo injection. Only in-frame clones appear in the TCRdb table, and some are missing; sequencing was by immunoSEQ multiplex PCR. The sample records 350,000 to 450,000 clones, roughly 90% being singletons.

V is TRBV7-2 and J is TRBJ2-7; 8 bases align to TRBD2. The sequencing here drew on peripheral blood, taken in a trial of Ad26.COV2.S vaccine versus placebo. This clonotype was sampled from a person aged 18 to 59 who received the Ad26.COV2.S COVID-19 vaccine or a placebo. The CDR3 nucleotides are TGTGCCAGCAGTTATAGCGGGGACTCCTACGAGCAGTACTTC. This encodes CASSYSGDSYEQYF.